The 12 T cell receptor beta chains listed next were all sequenced from one sample in a study of blood T cell repertoires in COVID-19 (dated by TCRdb to about 2020). Libraries came from the immunoSEQ multiplex PCR assay. In its TCRdb copy, this immuneACCESS table keeps in-frame sequences only and misses some clones. Where compared with another copy, unresolved V genes explain less than half of these, and the others have no known cause. The sample records around 250,000 clones, roughly 90% of which are singletons. Clones ranked in the top ten supply 6.2% of the sample. Sequences were obtained from peripheral blood. These receptor sequences come from a man between 60 and 75 years old with acute or convalescent COVID-19.

V is TRBV5-1 and J is TRBJ2-7; 7 nucleotides match TRBD1. This CDR3 comprises 14 residues. Germline trimming cut 0 bases from V and 3 bases from J; bases unmatched to any gene: 3. Germline V gene data show CDR1 as SGHRS and CDR2 as YFSETQ. The CDR3 region is CASSLAQGNYEQYF. CDR3 coding DNA: TGCGCCAGCAGCTTGGCACAGGGGAACTACGAGCAGTACTTC. Drawing the rest from reference TRBV5-1 and TRBJ2-7, the complete variable domain is KAGVTQTPRYLIKTRGQQVTLSCSPISGHRSVSWYQQTPGQGLQFLFEYFSETQRNKGNFPGRFSGRQFSNSRSEMNVSTLELGDSALYLCASSLAQGNYEQYFGPGTRLTVT.

The chain recombines TRBV18 with TRBJ1-1, with D tentatively TRBD1 (5 bases). Germline V gene sequence: CDR1 KGHSH, CDR2 LQKENI. Trimming left V 3 bases short and J 5 bases short, with 13 bases between. CDR3 length: 14 amino acids. CDR3 in DNA: TGTGCCAGCTCACCCGCCAGGGAGGGGACTGAAGCTTTCTTT. It codes for CASSPAREGTEAFF.

The chain joins TRBV29-1 to TRBJ1-1, with D perhaps TRBD1 (5 bases). The CDR3 loop spans 11 amino acids. Deletions cut 7 bases from V and 6 bases from J, with 12 bases between. Per the germline V gene, CDR1 is SQVTM and CDR2 is ANQGSEA. The CDR3 coding sequence is TGCAGCGCACATCAGGGCCCTGAAGCTTTCTTT. It specifies CSAHQGPEAFF.

The chain employs TRBV2 and TRBJ1-2, with TRBD1 matching over 7 bases. Looked up from germline, CDR1 is SNHLY and CDR2 is FYNNEI. V lost 2 bases and J lost 3; bases outside the gene matches: 9. This CDR3 is 16 amino acids long. In DNA, the CDR3 is TGTGCCAGCAGTGAATATGTGTCCACAGGGGACTATGGCTACACCTTC. Protein sequence: CASSEYVSTGDYGYTF.

The chain employs TRBV7-2 and TRBJ2-1, with 14 bases lining up with TRBD2. Germline CDR1 and CDR2: SGHTA and FQGNSA. This CDR3 has 16 residues. J gave up 9 bases and V 8 bases, and 12 bases lay outside the gene matches. Here the CDR3 DNA reads TGTGCCAGCGGGGCTTCGGGACTAGCGGGAGAGGGTGAGCAGTTCTTC. Translation gives CASGASGLAGEGEQFF.

V is TRBV6-5 and J is TRBJ1-2; D remains unclear. This CDR3 region has 15 residues. Germline assignment: CDR1 MNHEY and CDR2 SVGAGI. V lost 6 bases and J 8 bases, leaving 22 bases between the germline ends. The CDR3 reads CASSSPAVPGGGYTF. The CDR3, as DNA: TGTGCCAGCAGCTCCCCGGCGGTACCAGGAGGAGGCTACACCTTC.

J is TRBJ2-7 and V is TRBV6-5, with 7 bases matching TRBD1. CDR3 length: 13 residues. V was clipped by 10 bases and J by 2 bases; unmatched bases: 8. Germline CDR1 MNHEY, CDR2 SVGAGI. The CDR3 loop reads CATAQGPPYEQYF. The CDR3 coding sequence is TGTGCCACCGCACAGGGGCCGCCCTACGAGCAGTACTTC.

This rearrangement joins TRBV4-2 to TRBJ2-5, with D perhaps TRBD2 (5 bases). V was clipped by 1 base and J by 2 bases, with 11 bases between them. Germline CDR1 and CDR2: LGHNA and YNFKEQ. The CDR3 extends over 15 amino acids. CDR3 nucleotides: TGTGCCAGCAGCCAAGTCCCTACTAGACAAGAGACCCAGTACTTC. As protein: CASSQVPTRQETQYF.

This clone was seen only once. The chain joins TRBV2 to TRBJ1-1, with 7 bases identical to TRBD1. The CDR3 runs to 15 residues. The J segment lost 0 bases and the V segment lost 6 bases, leaving 7 bases of the junction unmatched. Germline values: CDR1 SNHLY, CDR2 FYNNEI. The DNA of the CDR3 is TGTGCCAGCAGCCCAAGACAGGGAATGAACACTGAAGCTTTCTTT. It codes for CASSPRQGMNTEAFF. Combining the CDR3 with reference TRBV2 and TRBJ1-1 gives the whole variable domain EPEVTQTPSHQVTQMGQEVILRCVPISNHLYFYWYRQILGQKVEFLVSFYNNEISEKSEIFDDQFSVERPDGSNFTLKIRSTKLEDSAMYFCASSPRQGMNTEAFFGQGTRLTVV.

The chain employs TRBV28 and TRBJ1-2; 7 bases map to TRBD1. V trimming: 5 bases; J trimming: 4 bases; junction bases outside the gene matches: 16. This CDR3 is built from 17 residues. Per germline, CDR1 MDHEN and CDR2 SYDVKM. The CDR3 reads CASSILPGGGISYGYTF. DNA for the CDR3: TGTGCCAGCAGTATCCTCCCGGGAGGGGGCATCTCCTATGGCTACACCTTC.

The CDR3 DNA sequence: TGTGCCAGCACGCCTCTGGGACTAGCGGGAGTTTGGGAGACCCAGTACTTC. It yields the protein CASTPLGLAGVWETQYF. The chain links TRBV7-2 to TRBJ2-5; 14 bases match TRBD2. CDR1 SGHTA and CDR2 FQGNSA come from the germline V gene. J gave up 5 bases and V 7 bases, and 12 bases lay outside the gene matches. The CDR3 contains 17 residues.

V is TRBV5-5 and J is TRBJ2-5, with a weak D call TRBD2 (7 bases). V lost 4 bases and J lost 5, with 18 bases in between. Germline V gene lookup returns CDR1 SGHKS and CDR2 YYEKEE (reference sequence). This CDR3 is built from 15 residues. This CDR3 is CASSPNIGGRETQYF. The CDR3 nucleotides read TGTGCCAGCAGCCCGAACATCGGGGGGCGGGAGACCCAGTACTTC.